The rows below give T cell receptor beta chains drawn from one sample of a study of T cell repertoires in aging, cancer and after chemotherapy. TCRdb reprocessed the multiplex PCR reads with MiXCR, giving one entry per CDR3 protein. The data hold about 5,000 distinct CDR3 sequences, with approximately 33% observed a single time. Sequencing was done on a sample of blood. The receptors come from a human donor with a blood cancer. CDR3s include the opening cysteine and the closing phenylalanine or tryptophan. The order of the fields is J gene, V gene, clone size, CDR3 protein. Not all rows give a size; the values are once, few, many and, for expanded clones, a class.

TRBJ2-1 TRBV7-9 . CASSSEGGHYNEQFF
TRBJ2-2 TRBV30 medium-sized CAWRWAGRTGELFF
TRBJ1-6 TRBV7-2 . CASSLRRQQSPLHF
TRBJ1-1 TRBV7-6 . CASSQGTNTEAFF
TRBJ2-1 TRBV5-6 . CASSSTGTGGYEQFF
TRBJ2-7 TRBV7-2 . CASSLETGIGEQYF
TRBJ1-2 TRBV19 medium-sized CASKPGGTNGYTF
TRBJ2-7 TRBV11-1 few CASSPKGLAGGGYEQYF
TRBJ1-5 TRBV6-5 . CASRPGGTGPSGQPQHF
TRBJ1-4 TRBV15 few CATSRDSPLYAQSGEKLFF
TRBJ2-4 TRBV5-3 . CARSLAKVFKNIQYF
TRBJ1-2 TRBV6-5 . CASSDNDRQGNYGYTF
TRBJ2-1 TRBV5-5 . CASSLWSVYNEQFF
TRBJ2-3 TRBV4-3 . CASSLQTGVTDTQYF
TRBJ2-2 TRBV29-1 medium-sized CSAPGGAGELFF
TRBJ2-7 TRBV6-5 . CASSYSENRGTYEQYF
TRBJ2-1 TRBV30 . CASSPGNYNEQFF
TRBJ2-6 TRBV12-3/TRBV12-4 . CASSPLGSSGANVLTF
TRBJ2-5 TRBV5-5 . CASSFSGSPQETQYF
TRBJ2-7 TRBV5-6 . CASSARGRNYEQYF
TRBJ1-4 TRBV5-6 . CASSSESRTGKLFF
TRBJ1-6 TRBV19 . CASGQANSPLHF
TRBJ1-1 TRBV29-1 . CSVEDSSRGGRTEAFF
TRBJ2-7 TRBV12-3/TRBV12-4 few CASSLAGQFYEQYF
TRBJ2-6 TRBV6-2/TRBV6-3 . CASSPGAGPPSGANVLTF
TRBJ1-3 TRBV18 few CASSPGQGPSGNTIYF
TRBJ2-2 TRBV6-5 . CASNVGGRGSGELFF
TRBJ1-2 TRBV6-5 . CASSPTGLGYTF
TRBJ2-3 TRBV7-6 few CASSSQGDTQYF
TRBJ2-3 TRBV11-1 . CASSSTGGAIGSTDTQYF
TRBJ2-7 TRBV18 . CASSPDSSYEQYF
TRBJ2-3 TRBV12-5 . CASGPNTDTQYF
TRBJ2-5 TRBV5-6 medium-sized CASSRPIETQYF
TRBJ2-6 TRBV29-1 large CSVEYRGQSSSGANVLTF
TRBJ1-2 TRBV5-6 . CAGSSAGQGDGYTF
TRBJ1-6 TRBV6-5 . CASSLGQGRSSYNSPLHF